What follows are 23 T cell receptor beta chains derived from one specimen sequenced in a study of CD8 T cells in Susac syndrome (dated 2019 in TCRdb). Receptor amplification or capture employed the immunoSEQ multiplex PCR assay. RNA was extracted with the RNeasy kit and 0.5 to 1 ug was reverse transcribed using random hexamers. The public reads were reprocessed in TCRdb via fastp at Q25 and MiXCR, keeping in-frame beta chains. Each entry merges the rows of one CDR3 protein and shows their most common DNA and genes. The sample table records under 550,000 distinct CDR3 sequences; approximately 85% of these occur just once. Jointly, the top ten make up about 0.1% of the sample. Sequences were obtained from CD8+ T cells from PBMCs. Source of these receptors: a human donor with multiple sclerosis.

This chain links TRBV4-1 with TRBJ1-2; 8 positions agree with TRBD1. The CDR3 runs to 15 residues. V was clipped by 0 bases and J by 4 bases; unmatched bases: 4. CDR1 is MGHRA and CDR2 is YSYEKL in the germline V gene. CDR3 DNA sequence: TGCGCCAGCAGCCAAGATCTCACAGGGGGCTATGGCTACACCTTC. Protein sequence: CASSQDLTGGYGYTF.

The rearrangement links TRBV29-1 to TRBJ2-2; D tentatively fits TRBD1 or TRBD2 (5 bases each). The length of the CDR3 is 14 residues. Trimming stripped 8 bases from V and 5 bases from J, with 18 bases between. Germline V CDR1 and CDR2: SQVTM, ANQGSEA. The CDR3 nucleotides read TGCAGCTACCAGGAGGCAGGGTATACCGGGGAGCTGTTTTTT. Its protein is CSYQEAGYTGELFF.

This chain joins TRBV29-1 and TRBJ2-2; D uncertain. V shed 2 bases and J shed 0 bases, with 13 bases lying between them. The CDR3 contains 16 residues. CDR1 is SQVTM, CDR2 ANQGSEA, per germline. The CDR3 region has the DNA TGCAGCGTTGAACGGCCCCAAGCGTCGAACACCGGGGAGCTGTTTTTT. Its translation: CSVERPQASNTGELFF.

The rearrangement uses TRBV3-1 and TRBJ1-5; perhaps TRBD1 as D (6 bases). The CDR3 length is 17 residues. CDR1 is LGHDT and CDR2 is YNNKEL in the germline V gene (reference sequence). V lost 0 bases and J lost 2, with 14 bases in between. The CDR3 reads CASSQDPTGLGNQPQHF. The CDR3 bases are TGTGCCAGCAGCCAAGATCCTACAGGGCTAGGCAATCAGCCCCAGCATTTT.

V and J are TRBV5-5 and TRBJ1-5; 7 positions match TRBD1. CDR1 SGHKS and CDR2 YYEKEE come from the germline V gene (reference sequence). With 0 bases clipped from V and 5 bases from J, the junction kept 2 bases outside the gene matches. CDR3 length equals 14 residues. The DNA of the CDR3 is TGTGCCAGCAGCTTGGACAGGGGCGATCAGCCCCAGCATTTT. Translation: CASSLDRGDQPQHF. Filled out from reference TRBV5-5 and TRBJ1-5, the complete variable domain reads DAGVTQSPTHLIKTRGQQVTLRCSPISGHKSVSWYQQVLGQGPQFIFQYYEKEERGRGNFPDRFSARQFPNYSSELNVNALLLGDSALYLCASSLDRGDQPQHFGDGTRLSIL.

V usage is TRBV27 and J usage is TRBJ2-2; tentatively, D is TRBD2 (5 bases). Per germline, CDR1 MNHEY and CDR2 SMNVEV (reference sequence). The CDR3 spans 15 residues. Trimming stripped 4 bases from V and 4 bases from J, with 13 bases between. The CDR3 DNA sequence: TGTGCCAGCAGTTGGTACAGCGGTGCCACCGGGGAGCTGTTTTTT. Its protein product is CASSWYSGATGELFF.

The chain carries TRBV27 and TRBJ2-7; no reliable D call. V lost 6 bases, J lost 4 bases, and 13 bases lay in between. This CDR3 has 13 amino acids. Germline CDR1 reads MNHEY; CDR2 reads SMNVEV (reference sequence). The CDR3 here is CASSLGPEYEQYF. CDR3 DNA sequence: TGTGCCAGCAGCCTAGGGCCGGAATACGAGCAGTACTTC.

This chain uses TRBV2 with TRBJ2-1, with D tentatively TRBD1 (5 bases). V was pared by 2 bases and J by 6 bases, with 8 bases between. This CDR3 has 13 amino acids. From germline, CDR1 is SNHLY and CDR2 FYNNEI. In nucleotides, the CDR3 is TGTGCCAGCAGTGAATCAGACAGCAATGAGCAGTTCTTC. This codes for CASSESDSNEQFF.

The chain employs TRBV5-1 and TRBJ2-1; 11 positions agree with TRBD2. V lost 4 bases, J lost 2 bases, and 8 bases stayed unmatched. CDR1 is SGHRS and CDR2 is YFSETQ in the germline V gene. CDR3 length: 17 residues. The chain's CDR3 is CASSPPLAGGTYNEQFF. The CDR3 DNA follows: TGCGCCAGCAGCCCTCCCCTAGCGGGGGGAACCTACAATGAGCAGTTCTTC. Full variable domain (outside the CDR3, taken from reference TRBV5-1 and TRBJ2-1): KAGVTQTPRYLIKTRGQQVTLSCSPISGHRSVSWYQQTPGQGLQFLFEYFSETQRNKGNFPGRFSGRQFSNSRSEMNVSTLELGDSALYLCASSPPLAGGTYNEQFFGPGTRLTVL.

The gene calls are TRBV13 and TRBJ1-4; D is undetermined. Trimming pared 4 bases from V and 7 bases from J, leaving 16 bases between. From germline, CDR1 is PRHDT and CDR2 FYEKMQ (reference sequence). The CDR3 length is 15 residues. For the CDR3, the DNA is TGTGCCAGCAGCTCTTCAAGGTTGAGGAGTGAAAAACTGTTTTTT. Translated: CASSSSRLRSEKLFF.

This chain links TRBV20-1 with TRBJ2-7, with 7 bases lining up with TRBD1. The CDR3 runs to 14 residues. In germline, CDR1 is DFQATT, CDR2 SNEGSKA (reference sequence). Trimming took 0 bases from V and 2 from J; bases not matched to a gene: 4. CDR3 protein: CSARDWTGTYEQYF. CDR3 nucleotides: TGCAGTGCTAGAGACTGGACAGGAACCTACGAGCAGTACTTC.

This chain connects TRBV5-1 to TRBJ2-2; weak D call: TRBD2 (6 bases). The CDR3 sequence is 14 residues long. In germline, CDR1 is SGHRS, CDR2 YFSETQ. Trimming pared 7 bases from V and 5 bases from J, leaving 15 bases between. CDR3 coding DNA: TGCGCCAGCTCCGGGACTGGAGTAACCGGGGAGCTGTTTTTT. This gives the protein CASSGTGVTGELFF.

This chain connects TRBV4-1 to TRBJ2-1, with D maybe TRBD1 (6 bases). There are 15 residues in the CDR3. Trimming took off 4 bases at V and 5 bases at J, with 15 bases between the two ends. Germline lookup yields CDR1 MGHRA and CDR2 YSYEKL. In DNA, the CDR3 is TGCGCCAGCAGCCCCTACCGGACAGAAAACAATGAGCAGTTCTTC. As protein: CASSPYRTENNEQFF.

The chain uses TRBV11-2 and TRBJ1-2; D is possibly TRBD1 (5 bases). The CDR3 runs to 16 residues. V lost 0 bases and J lost 4, with 15 bases in between. Germline V gene lookup returns CDR1 SGHAT and CDR2 FQNNGV. The CDR3 DNA reads TGTGCCAGCAGCTTAGAAAATGAGGGGCCCTTCTATGGCTACACCTTC. Encoded protein: CASSLENEGPFYGYTF.

The V gene is TRBV3-1, the J gene TRBJ1-5; D unresolved. The germline CDR1 and CDR2 sequences are LGHDT and YNNKEL (reference sequence). Trimming removed 1 base from V and 1 base from J, with 5 bases in between. This CDR3 contains 14 residues. CDR3 amino acids: CASSQAESNQPQHF. The CDR3 coding sequence is TGTGCCAGCAGCCAAGCAGAGAGCAATCAGCCCCAGCATTTT.

The CDR3 coding sequence is TGTGCCAGCAGTTTCGGGACAGGGTTGAACGAGCAGTACTTC. It translates to CASSFGTGLNEQYF. The J gene is TRBJ2-7, the V gene TRBV27; TRBD1 aligns across 9 bases. The CDR3 consists of 14 residues. Germline V gives CDR1 MNHEY, CDR2 SMNVEV (reference sequence). J gave up 5 bases and V 3 bases, and 5 bases lay outside the gene matches.

The rearrangement links TRBV28 to TRBJ2-3; 10 bases are shared with TRBD1. This CDR3 is built from 16 residues. Trimming cost V 6 bases and J 3 bases; bases outside gene matches: 9. The germline CDR1 and CDR2 sequences are MDHEN and SYDVKM. CDR3: CASSRGDRGLTDTQYF. The CDR3 DNA reads TGTGCCAGCAGCCGCGGCGACAGGGGGCTGACAGATACGCAGTATTTT.

The chain carries TRBV7-3 and TRBJ2-1; D is perhaps TRBD2 (6 bases). This CDR3 contains 14 residues. Between the trimmed V and J ends, which lost 5 bases and 9 bases, there was a span of 17 bases. CDR1 and CDR2 (germline): SGHTA, FQGTGA. This CDR3 is CASSLMGGGGEQFF. The CDR3 DNA sequence: TGTGCCAGCAGCCTCATGGGGGGAGGAGGTGAGCAGTTCTTC.

This clonotype was counted once. The rearrangement uses TRBV2 and TRBJ2-3; D may be TRBD2 (5 bases). Trimming cost V 6 bases and J 2 bases, with 9 bases left between them. The CDR3 loop spans 13 amino acids. CDR1 and CDR2 from the germline V gene are SNHLY and FYNNEI. The CDR3 sequence: CASSETTTDTQYF. DNA for the CDR3: TGTGCCAGCAGCGAGACTACCACAGATACGCAGTATTTT. Using reference TRBV2 and TRBJ2-3 for the parts outside the CDR3, the full variable domain is EPEVTQTPSHQVTQMGQEVILRCVPISNHLYFYWYRQILGQKVEFLVSFYNNEISEKSEIFDDQFSVERPDGSNFTLKIRSTKLEDSAMYFCASSETTTDTQYFGPGTRLTVL.

This clonotype was counted a few times. The chain couples TRBV10-3 to TRBJ2-7, with 9 positions matching TRBD1. Looked up from germline, CDR1 is ENHRY and CDR2 is SYGVKD. The CDR3 length is 17 residues. The V and J ends lost 4 bases and 6 bases, in that order; junction bases with no gene match: 16. The CDR3 coding sequence is TGTGCCATCAGTGCTACGACGACAGGGGGGTTGGGTCTCGAGCAGTACTTC. Its translation: CAISATTTGGLGLEQYF.

The V and J genes are TRBV20-1 and TRBJ2-3; D is perhaps TRBD1 (5 bases). This CDR3 spans 15 amino acids. Germline CDR1 reads DFQATT; CDR2 reads SNEGSKA (reference sequence). Trimming left V 0 bases short and J 6 bases short, with 16 bases between. The DNA for the CDR3 is TGCAGTGCTAGAGATTTCGGGCTATCAGGGGATACGCAGTATTTT. This codes for CSARDFGLSGDTQYF.

This clonotype was seen once. This chain connects TRBV7-8 to TRBJ1-2; D is unclear. V lost 6 bases, J lost 5 bases, and 22 bases lay in between. The germline V gene encodes CDR1 SGHVS and CDR2 FQNEAQ. The CDR3 runs to 16 residues. The CDR3 here is CASSPTPAVSLYGYTF. In DNA form, the CDR3 reads TGTGCCAGCAGTCCTACCCCAGCGGTCAGCCTGTATGGCTACACCTTC.

The genes are TRBV6-5 and TRBJ2-7; maybe TRBD1 (6 bases). Germline-derived CDR1 and CDR2 are MNHEY and SVGAGI. The germline V and J ends were trimmed by 2 bases and 0 bases, with 8 bases remaining between them. This CDR3 contains 14 residues. The CDR3 DNA is TGTGCCAGCAGTTACGAGGACAGCTCCTACGAGCAGTACTTC. Protein: CASSYEDSSYEQYF.